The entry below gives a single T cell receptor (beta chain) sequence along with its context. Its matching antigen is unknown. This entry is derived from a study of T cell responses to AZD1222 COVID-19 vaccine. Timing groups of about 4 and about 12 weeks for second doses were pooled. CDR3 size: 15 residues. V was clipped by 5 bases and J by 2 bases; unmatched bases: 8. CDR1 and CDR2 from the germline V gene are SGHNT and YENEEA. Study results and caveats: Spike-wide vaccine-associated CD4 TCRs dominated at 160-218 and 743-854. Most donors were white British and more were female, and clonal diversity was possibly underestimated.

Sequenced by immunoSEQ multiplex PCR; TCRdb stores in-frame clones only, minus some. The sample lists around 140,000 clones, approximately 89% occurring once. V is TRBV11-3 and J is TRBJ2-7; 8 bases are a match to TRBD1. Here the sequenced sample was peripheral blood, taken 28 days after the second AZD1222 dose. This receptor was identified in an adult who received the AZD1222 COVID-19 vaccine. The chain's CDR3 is CASSPGTGPTYEQYF. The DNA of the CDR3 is TGTGCCAGCAGCCCCGGGACAGGCCCGACCTACGAGCAGTACTTC. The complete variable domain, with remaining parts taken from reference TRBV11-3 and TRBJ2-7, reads EAGVVQSPRYKIIEKKQPVAFWCNPISGHNTLYWYLQNLGQGPELLIRYENEEAVDDSQLPKDRFSAERLKGVDSTLKIQPAELGDSAVYLCASSPGTGPTYEQYFGPGTRLTVT.